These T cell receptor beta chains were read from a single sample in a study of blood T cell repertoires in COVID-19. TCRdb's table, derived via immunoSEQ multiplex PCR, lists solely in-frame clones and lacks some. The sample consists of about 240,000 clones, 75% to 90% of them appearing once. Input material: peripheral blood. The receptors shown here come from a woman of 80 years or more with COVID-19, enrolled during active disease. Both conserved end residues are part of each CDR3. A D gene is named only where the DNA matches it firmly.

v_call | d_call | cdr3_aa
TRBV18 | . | CASSPSATNEKLFF
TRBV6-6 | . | CASSYFQGGEQYF
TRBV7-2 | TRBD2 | CAGRSGGAEQYF
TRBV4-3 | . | CASSQGSGSNGYTF
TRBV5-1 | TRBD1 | CASSLQGRNEKLFF
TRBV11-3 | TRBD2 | CASSPGGAGGADTQYF
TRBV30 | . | CAWREGQWNTEAFF
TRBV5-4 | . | CASREIGSGELFF
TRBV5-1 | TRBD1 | CASSRGQGNEAFF
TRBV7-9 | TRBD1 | CASSPTPGQGTYGYTF
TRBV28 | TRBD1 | CASRGGTGHYGYTF
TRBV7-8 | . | CASSLALPGVSYEQYF
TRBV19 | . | CASSIGDGVYYGYTF
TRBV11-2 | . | CASSLQGNQPQHF
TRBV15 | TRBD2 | CATSRDRGSGFPSYEQYF
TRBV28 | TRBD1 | CASSKDRTYHGVYTF
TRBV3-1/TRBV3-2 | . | CASSPTAGNTIYF
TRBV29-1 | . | CSVDWGAGYGYTF
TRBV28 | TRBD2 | CASSPQDGAGVGETQYF
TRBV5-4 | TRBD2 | CASSLARLAGGDTQYF
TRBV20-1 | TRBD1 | CSASGGGWGSPLHF
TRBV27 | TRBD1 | CASSRDRGNQPQHF
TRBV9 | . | CASSVGEGTAPLHF
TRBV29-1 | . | CSVIMGASMNTEAFF
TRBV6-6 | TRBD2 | CASSRSAGPYEQYF
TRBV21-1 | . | CASSKPGQVCEQYF
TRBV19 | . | CASNPWGGYEKLFF
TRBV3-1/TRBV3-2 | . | CASSRRTDKCQGTGELFF
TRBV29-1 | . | CSVGGGTEAFF
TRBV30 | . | CAWSRGYYEQYF
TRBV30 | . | CAWSVRLDTEAFF